A single TCR beta chain is shown here with its context. Its antigen remains unknown. A clone one base away is much larger, so this may be a read error. This sample is part of a study of regulatory T cells in long-lasting Graves disease. Time point indicated: newly diagnosed GD, antithyroid drugs for less than 3 months. The TCR library used RNA extracted from PBMCs. From an endocrinology department in Xi'an, China, came the patients. Study-wide findings and caveats: Whereas new patients shared 870 or so public clonotypes, persistent patients shared more, at some 2,700. Persistent disease samples used TRBV28, TRBJ1-2 and TRBJ2-5 preferentially.

Through Arm-PCR of CDR3 regions and iRepertoire HTBI primers, TCR beta libraries were built. Via MiXCR, TCRdb re-called the multiplex PCR reads, giving one row per CDR3 protein. The data contain about 530,000 distinct CDR3 sequences, roughly 16% of them singletons. Germline assignment: CDR1 SGHDN and CDR2 FVKESK. The CDR3 contains 14 residues. These same records also appear under a second study, on T cells in Graves' hyperthyroidism and ophthalmopathy.

Sample: peripheral blood mononuclear cells (PBMCs), taken at new diagnosis, from a patient treated with antithyroid drugs. The chain joins TRBV14 to TRBJ1-1; D gene uncertain. The sequence was collected from a woman in her forties or fifties with Graves disease. The CDR3 bases are TGTGCCAGCAGCCAAGAACTTTTGACCACTGAAGCTTCCTTT. This codes for CASSQELLTTEASF.